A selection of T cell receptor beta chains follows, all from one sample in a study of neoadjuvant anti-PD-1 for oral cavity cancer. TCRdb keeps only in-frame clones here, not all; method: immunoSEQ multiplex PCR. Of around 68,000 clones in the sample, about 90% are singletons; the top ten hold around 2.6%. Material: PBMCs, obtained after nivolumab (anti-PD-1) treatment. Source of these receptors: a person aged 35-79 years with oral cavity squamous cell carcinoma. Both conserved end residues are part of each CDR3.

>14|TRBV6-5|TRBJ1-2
CASINPGGNYGYTF
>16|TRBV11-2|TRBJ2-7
CASSRLGQALSSEQYF
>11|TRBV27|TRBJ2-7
CASSWGHEQYF
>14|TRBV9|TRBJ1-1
CASSVVHSTTEAFF
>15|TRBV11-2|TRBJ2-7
CASSPHASGTYEQYF
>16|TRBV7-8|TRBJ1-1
CASSLAVRGSKTEAFF
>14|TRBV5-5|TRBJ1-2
CASSLAVEMRGYTF
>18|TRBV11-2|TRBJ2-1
CASSSLGLRATRVWEQFF
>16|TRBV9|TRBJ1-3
CASSAGAAFSGNTIYF
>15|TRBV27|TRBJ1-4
CASSLGPGRGEKLFF
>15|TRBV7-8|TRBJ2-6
CASREQGSGANVLTF
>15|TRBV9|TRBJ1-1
CASSVSGAGNTEAFF
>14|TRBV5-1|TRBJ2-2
CASSQDRVGGELFF
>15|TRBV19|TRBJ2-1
CASSMGQGFDNEQFF
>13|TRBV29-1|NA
CSVLGPLTYEQYF
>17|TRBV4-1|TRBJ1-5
CASSQGLRKGPNQPQHF
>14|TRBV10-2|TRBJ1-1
CASSDRYLNTEAFF
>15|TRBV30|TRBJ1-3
CAWSVHRGNGNTIYF
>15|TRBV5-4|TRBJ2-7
CASSRSPGRDPEQYF
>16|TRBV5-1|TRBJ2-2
CASSLETSGNTGELFF
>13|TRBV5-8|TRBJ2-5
CASSRDRVETQYF
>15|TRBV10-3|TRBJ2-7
CAISPGLAGLYEQYF
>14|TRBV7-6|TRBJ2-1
CASSLELDVHEQFF
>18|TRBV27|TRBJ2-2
CASSLSAASGSLSGELFF